Below are 15 T cell receptor beta chains sequenced from a single sample in a study of blood T cell repertoires in COVID-19. Sequencing was performed with immunoSEQ multiplex PCR; in TCRdb, only in-frame clones are kept and a portion is missing. The sample comprises over 150,000 clones, 80% to 90% of which are singletons, and under 2% rests with the top ten. Input material: peripheral blood. The receptors originated from a man aged 18 to 30 who had recovered from COVID-19.

J is TRBJ2-7 and V is TRBV5-5, with 7 nucleotides matching TRBD1. Germline-derived CDR1 and CDR2 are SGHKS and YYEKEE (reference sequence). V trimming: 4 bases; J trimming: 5 bases; junction bases outside the gene matches: 12. The CDR3 extends over 15 amino acids. CDR3 amino acids: CASSAAGTESNEQYF. The CDR3 DNA reads as TGTGCCAGCAGCGCAGCCGGGACAGAAAGCAACGAGCAGTACTTC.

V is TRBV18 and J is TRBJ1-2; D is uncertain. Germline CDR1 is KGHSH and CDR2 is LQKENI. Trimming shortened V by 6 bases and J by 4 bases, and 12 bases separated the two germline ends. This CDR3 has 13 residues. This chain's CDR3 is CASSEKEGYGYTF. For the CDR3, the DNA is TGTGCCAGCTCCGAAAAGGAGGGCTATGGCTACACCTTC.

The rearrangement joins TRBV9 to TRBJ2-2; 9 nucleotides align to TRBD2. J lost 6 bases, V lost 0 bases, and 6 bases had no gene match. The CDR3 covers 16 residues. Looked up from germline, CDR1 is SGDLS and CDR2 is YYNGEE. CDR3 DNA: TGTGCCAGCAGCGTAGAGGTAGCGGGAGTGTCCGGGGAGCTGTTTTTT. This translates into CASSVEVAGVSGELFF.

This rearrangement joins TRBV12-3 or TRBV12-4 to TRBJ2-7; possible D gene TRBD2, 6 bases. The CDR3 is 11 amino acids. The V end lost 7 bases, the J end lost 7 bases, and 11 bases lay between the germline ends. CDR3 bases: TGTGCCAGCAAGGGGCGGGGTGAGCAGTACTTC. Protein sequence: CASKGRGEQYF.

The V gene is TRBV7-9, the J gene TRBJ2-7; 7 positions agree with TRBD2. After removal of 0 bases from V and 1 base from J, the junction contained 3 bases not matched to a gene. Germline lookup yields CDR1 SEHNR and CDR2 FQNEAQ (reference sequence). CDR3 length equals 15 residues. Here the CDR3 DNA reads TGTGCCAGCAGCTTAGCACTAGCGCTTTCCTACGAGCAGTACTTC. Amino acids: CASSLALALSYEQYF.

This chain uses TRBV6-6 with TRBJ2-4, with D maybe TRBD2 (5 bases). CDR1 MNHNY and CDR2 SVGAGI come from the germline V gene (reference sequence). V lost 2 bases, J lost 6 bases, and 5 bases lay in between. This CDR3 contains 12 residues. CDR3 DNA sequence: TGTGCCAGCAGTTACGCGGGAAACATTCAGTACTTC. Residues: CASSYAGNIQYF.

This chain connects TRBV7-2 to TRBJ2-7; 7 bases align to TRBD2. The CDR3 is 14 residues long. The V gene end was trimmed by 4 bases and the J gene end by 3 bases; junction bases not matched to a gene: 6. Looked up from germline, CDR1 is SGHTA and CDR2 is FQGNSA. CDR3 nucleotide sequence: TGTGCCAGCAGCTCGAGGACTAGGTTCTACGAGCAGTACTTC. Translated, it gives CASSSRTRFYEQYF. The whole variable domain, filled in from reference TRBV7-2 and TRBJ2-7, reads GAGVSQSPSNKVTEKGKDVELRCDPISGHTALYWYRQSLGQGLEFLIYFQGNSAPDKSGLPSDRFSAERTGGSVSTLTIQRTQQEDSAVYLCASSSRTRFYEQYFGPGTRLTVT.

The V call is TRBV18, the J call TRBJ1-1; TRBD1 matches at 7 bases. Trimming cost V 6 bases and J 0 bases; bases outside gene matches: 4. This CDR3 has 14 amino acids. Germline CDR1 is KGHSH and CDR2 is LQKENI. The CDR3 DNA reads as TGTGCCAGCTCCGTGGGACAGCTGAACACTGAAGCTTTCTTT. Its protein is CASSVGQLNTEAFF.

This clone was observed a single time. The chain combines TRBV7-2 with TRBJ2-1; 8 bases fit TRBD1. CDR1 SGHTA and CDR2 FQGNSA come from the germline V gene. The trim removed 3 bases at V and 7 bases at J, leaving 5 bases unmatched. The CDR3 length is 14 residues. CDR3 sequence: CASSFGQGGNEQFF. As DNA, the CDR3 is TGTGCCAGCAGCTTTGGACAGGGAGGTAATGAGCAGTTCTTC.

The genes are TRBV7-6 and TRBJ2-5; the match to TRBD1 covers 9 bases. This CDR3 region has 16 residues. CDR1 SGHVS and CDR2 FNYEAQ come from the germline V gene. The J segment lost 5 bases and the V segment lost 1 base, leaving 8 bases of the junction unmatched. The CDR3: CASSLGGTGLVETQYF. CDR3 nucleotides: TGTGCCAGCAGCTTAGGAGGGACAGGGTTGGTGGAGACCCAGTACTTC.

This sequence joins TRBV7-2 and TRBJ1-3; the D is unclear. The CDR3 length is 15 residues. Germline-derived CDR1 and CDR2 are SGHTA and FQGNSA. V lost 1 base and J lost 8, with 15 bases in between. The CDR3 loop reads CASSLDISPGYTIYF. For the CDR3, the DNA is TGTGCCAGCAGCTTAGACATATCGCCGGGATACACCATATATTTT.

The CDR3 DNA sequence: TGTGCCAGCAGCTCCCCGACTAGCGGGAGGCAAGAGACCCAGTACTTC. This translates into CASSSPTSGRQETQYF. This chain uses TRBV7-2 with TRBJ2-5; TRBD2 aligns across 13 bases. The V and J ends lost 4 bases and 2 bases, in that order; junction bases with no gene match: 4. The germline V gene has CDR1 SGHTA and CDR2 FQGNSA. This CDR3 region has 16 residues.

V gene TRBV6-6 combines with J gene TRBJ2-3; D may be TRBD2 (5 bases). This CDR3 region has 13 residues. CDR1 MNHNY and CDR2 SVGAGI come from the germline V gene (reference sequence). V was pared by 6 bases and J by 5 bases, with 12 bases between. DNA of the CDR3: TGTGCCAGCAGACGGGATTTGCAAGATACGCAGTATTTT. This codes for CASRRDLQDTQYF.

The genes are TRBV5-6 and TRBJ2-1; 9 bases are a match to TRBD2. V lost 4 bases, J lost 4 bases, and 12 bases stayed unmatched. The CDR3 extends over 17 amino acids. Germline CDR1 SGHDT, CDR2 YYEEEE. CDR3 in amino acids: CASSVGGGLAIYNEQFF. The CDR3 DNA reads TGTGCCAGCAGCGTCGGCGGGGGACTAGCTATTTACAATGAGCAGTTCTTC.

V usage is TRBV7-9 and J usage is TRBJ2-1; 7 bases fit TRBD1. The CDR3 contains 15 residues. Germline V gene data show CDR1 as SEHNR and CDR2 as FQNEAQ (reference sequence). The junction had 6 bases not matched to a gene; V was cut back by 7 bases and J by 0 bases. In nucleotides, the CDR3 is TGTGCCAGCAAGCTCCGGGACAGCTCCTACAATGAGCAGTTCTTC. Translating gives CASKLRDSSYNEQFF.